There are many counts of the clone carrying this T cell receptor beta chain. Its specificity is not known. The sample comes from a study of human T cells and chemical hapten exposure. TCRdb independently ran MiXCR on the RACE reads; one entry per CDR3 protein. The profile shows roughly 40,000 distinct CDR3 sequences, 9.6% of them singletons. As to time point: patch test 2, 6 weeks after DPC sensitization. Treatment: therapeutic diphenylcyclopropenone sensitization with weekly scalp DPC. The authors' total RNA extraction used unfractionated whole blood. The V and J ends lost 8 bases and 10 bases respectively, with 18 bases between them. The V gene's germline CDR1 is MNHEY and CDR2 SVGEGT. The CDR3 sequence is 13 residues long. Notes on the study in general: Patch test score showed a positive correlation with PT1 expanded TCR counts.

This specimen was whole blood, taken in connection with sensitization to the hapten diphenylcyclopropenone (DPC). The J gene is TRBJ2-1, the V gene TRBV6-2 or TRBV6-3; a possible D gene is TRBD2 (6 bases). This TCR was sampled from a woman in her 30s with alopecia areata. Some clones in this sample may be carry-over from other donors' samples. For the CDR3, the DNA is TGTGCCAGCGGGGGGACGGGCAATGCGGAGCAGTTCTTC. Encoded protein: CASGGTGNAEQFF.